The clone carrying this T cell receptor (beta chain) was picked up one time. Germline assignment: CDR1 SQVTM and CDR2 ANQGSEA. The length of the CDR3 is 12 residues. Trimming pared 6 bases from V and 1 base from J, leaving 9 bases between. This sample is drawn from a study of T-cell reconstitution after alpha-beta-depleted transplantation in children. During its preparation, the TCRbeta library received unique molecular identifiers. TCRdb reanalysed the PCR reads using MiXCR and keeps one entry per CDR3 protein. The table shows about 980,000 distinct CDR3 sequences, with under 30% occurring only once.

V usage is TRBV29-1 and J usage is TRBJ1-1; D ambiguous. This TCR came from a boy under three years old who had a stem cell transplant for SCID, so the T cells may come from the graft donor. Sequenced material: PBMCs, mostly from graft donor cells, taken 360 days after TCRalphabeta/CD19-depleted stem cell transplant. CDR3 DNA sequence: TGCAGCGTCTCAAGACCGAACACTGAAGCTTTCTTT. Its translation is CSVSRPNTEAFF.